These 27 T cell receptor beta chains share one sample of origin, sequenced in a study of T cells in women clearing cervical HPV infection. Profiled with immunoSEQ multiplex PCR; TCRdb holds only in-frame clones, not every one. The table for this sample gives 30,000 or so clones. Sequenced input: blood buffy coat. The receptors were sampled from a woman between 18 and 69 years old with a cervical HPV16 infection that either progressed to CIN3+ or cleared (not recorded which).

A remark on this clone: Read sequence stops 3 residues before the CDR3 end, and the germline J gene provides the missing end. V gene TRBV11-2 combines with J gene TRBJ1-1; the D is unclear. The CDR3 has 13 residues. Germline V lookup: CDR1 SGHAT, CDR2 FQNNGV. The CDR3 reads CASSLGGSEKAFF. The part of the CDR3 DNA that was read is TGTGCCAGCAGCTTAGGCGGCAGTGAAAAA.

A note on this clone: Read sequence stops 3 residues before the CDR3 end, and the germline J gene provides the missing end. The chain joins TRBV2 to TRBJ2-3, with 8 bases lining up with TRBD2. After removal of 2 bases from V and 2 bases from J, the junction contained 6 bases not matched to a gene. This CDR3 region has 16 residues. In germline, CDR1 is SNHLY, CDR2 FYNNEI. CDR3 bases read: TGTGCCAGCAGTGAAAGGGCGGGAGGATTCACAGATACG. Residues: CASSERAGGFTDT. The whole CDR3 protein is CASSERAGGFTDTQYF. Drawing the rest from reference TRBV2 and TRBJ2-3, the complete variable domain is EPEVTQTPSHQVTQMGQEVILRCVPISNHLYFYWYRQILGQKVEFLVSFYNNEISEKSEIFDDQFSVERPDGSNFTLKIRSTKLEDSAMYFCASSERAGGFTDTQYFGPGTRLTVL.

Details on this clone: The read stops 3 residues short of the end of the CDR3; the missing end is completed from the germline J gene. The chain joins TRBV30 to TRBJ2-3; 7 bases map to TRBD2. The length of the CDR3 is 14 residues. V gave up 8 bases and J gave up 4 bases; unmatched junction bases: 12. Germline CDR1 and CDR2: GTSNPN and SVGIG (reference sequence). CDR3 sequence: CARSRLGRADTQYF. CDR3 DNA (partial): TGTGCCAGATCCCGACTAGGGAGGGCAGATACG.

In the case of this clone: The read falls 3 residues short of the CDR3 end, and the missing part is taken from the germline J gene. The chain links TRBV7-3 to TRBJ2-7, with 8 nucleotides matching TRBD1. V shed 3 bases, J shed 5 bases, and the junction held 9 bases outside the gene matches. The germline V gene has CDR1 SGHTA and CDR2 FQGTGA. The CDR3 sequence is 15 residues long. Incomplete CDR3 DNA: TGTGCCAGCAGCTTGGGCCGGACAGGGTATGACGAG. It codes for CASSLGRTGYDE. The full CDR3 protein is CASSLGRTGYDEQYF.

Regarding this clone: The CDR3 extends 3 residues past the end of the read, so its final part is completed from the germline J gene. This chain connects TRBV19 to TRBJ2-1; 10 bases fit TRBD2. Germline V gene lookup returns CDR1 LNHDA and CDR2 SQIVND (reference sequence). V lost 9 bases to trimming and J lost 8 bases; unmatched junction nucleotides: 10. The CDR3 loop spans 14 amino acids. CDR3 sequence: CARTGLAEVYEQFF. The CDR3 DNA, read in part, is TGTGCCAGGACCGGACTAGCGGAAGTATATGAG. Filled out from reference TRBV19 and TRBJ2-1, the complete variable domain reads DGGITQSPKYLFRKEGQNVTLSCEQNLNHDAMYWYRQDPGQGLRLIYYSQIVNDFQKGDIAEGYSVSREKKESFPLTVTSAQKNPTAFYLCARTGLAEVYEQFFGPGTRLTVL.

With respect to this clone: The CDR3 extends 3 residues past the end of the read, so its final part is completed from the germline J gene. V usage is TRBV29-1 and J usage is TRBJ2-1; weak D call: TRBD2 (5 bases). The V end was cut by 5 bases, the J end by 4 bases, with 12 bases between. Germline values: CDR1 SQVTM, CDR2 ANQGSEA. This CDR3 is built from 13 residues. The CDR3 protein is CSVPGLGYNEQFF. The sequenced part of the CDR3 DNA is TGCAGCGTTCCCGGACTGGGATACAATGAG.

With respect to this clone: The read finishes 3 residues shy of the CDR3 end, and the germline J gene is used to complete it. The chain recombines TRBV11-3 with TRBJ2-3; 8 nucleotides align to TRBD1. The CDR3 has 15 residues. V lost 3 bases and J lost 4; bases outside the gene matches: 6. Germline-derived CDR1 and CDR2 are SGHNT and YENEEA. The CDR3: CASSLRTGSSDTQYF. CDR3 bases read: TGTGCCAGCAGCTTGAGGACAGGGAGCTCAGATACG. Based on the CDR3 plus reference TRBV11-3 and TRBJ2-3, the full variable domain is EAGVVQSPRYKIIEKKQPVAFWCNPISGHNTLYWYLQNLGQGPELLIRYENEEAVDDSQLPKDRFSAERLKGVDSTLKIQPAELGDSAVYLCASSLRTGSSDTQYFGPGTRLTVL.

The CDR3 DNA, read in part, is TGCAGCGTTGAAGTTCAGGGACAGCTGAACACTGAA. As protein: CSVEVQGQLNTE. The full CDR3 sequence reads CSVEVQGQLNTEAFF. The chain combines TRBV29-1 with TRBJ1-1; TRBD1 agrees at 7 bases. The read ends 3 residues early relative to the CDR3; the germline J gene fills the gap. Germline V gene lookup returns CDR1 SQVTM and CDR2 ANQGSEA. The CDR3 spans 15 residues. The V segment lost 1 base and the J segment 0 bases; nucleotides outside the gene matches: 5. Full variable domain (outside the CDR3, taken from reference TRBV29-1 and TRBJ1-1): SAVISQKPSRDICQRGTSLTIQCQVDSQVTMMFWYRQQPGQSLTLIATANQGSEATYESGFVIDKFPISRPNLTFSTLTVSNMSPEDSSIYLCSVEVQGQLNTEAFFGQGTRLTVV.

The chain's CDR3 is CATTTSGTRQETQYF. The sequenced CDR3 bases are TGTGCCACCACCACTAGCGGGACGAGACAGGAGACG. The rearrangement links TRBV19 to TRBJ2-3, with 10 bases aligning to TRBD2. From the germline J gene comes the end of the CDR3, since the read stops 3 residues before it. This CDR3 has 15 amino acids. The germline V gene has CDR1 LNHDA and CDR2 SQIVND (reference sequence).

Incomplete CDR3 DNA: TGTGCCAGCAGCCAGACGCGGCAGAATGAG. Translated, it gives CASSQTRQNE. The whole CDR3 sequence reads CASSQTRQNEQFF. The chain combines TRBV7-3 with TRBJ2-1; unclear D gene. The read terminates 3 residues ahead of where the CDR3 ends, so the germline J gene completes it. Germline loops: CDR1 SGHTA, CDR2 FQGTGA. The CDR3 is 13 amino acids. The V gene lost 5 bases and the J gene lost 7 bases, with 12 bases spanning the gap.

Worth noting for this clone: The CDR3 is cut off 3 residues early in the read; its end comes from the germline J gene. The chain has TRBV2 and TRBJ2-7; D possibly corresponds to TRBD1 (5 bases). Germline CDR1 SNHLY, CDR2 FYNNEI. The CDR3 has 13 amino acids. Trimming stripped 6 bases from V and 1 base from J, with 10 bases between. Partial CDR3 DNA: TGTGCCAGCAGAAGTGACAGTTCCTACGAG. Translation gives CASRSDSSYE. In full, the CDR3 is CASRSDSSYEQYF.

As regards this clone: The sequence runs out 3 residues before the end of the CDR3; the remainder is reconstructed from the germline J gene. The chain couples TRBV7-2 to TRBJ2-3, with 7 bases identical to TRBD2. J lost 6 bases, V lost 1 base, and 4 bases had no gene match. This CDR3 contains 14 residues. Germline V gene sequence: CDR1 SGHTA, CDR2 FQGNSA. CDR3 DNA, as far as it was read: TGTGCCAGCAGCTTAGTGGCGGGAGTGGATACG. The encoded protein is CASSLVAGVDT. The whole CDR3 region reads CASSLVAGVDTQYF.

Comment on this clone: Sequencing ends 3 residues short of the CDR3 end; the germline J gene provides the rest. The J gene is TRBJ1-2, the V gene TRBV19; unclear D gene. Germline V CDR1 and CDR2: LNHDA, SQIVND (reference sequence). There are 14 residues in the CDR3. The part of the CDR3 DNA that was read is TGTGCCAGTAGTATAGATGGACTAGTCGGTGAC. Translation: CASSIDGLVGD. The full CDR3 is CASSIDGLVGDYTF.

The part of the CDR3 DNA that was read is TGCAGTGCTAGGGGACTAGCGGGAGGCCTGAGCTCCTACAATGAG. Translating gives CSARGLAGGLSSYNE. The whole CDR3 sequence is CSARGLAGGLSSYNEQFF. The rearrangement joins TRBV20-1 to TRBJ2-1; TRBD2 matches at 15 bases. The read terminates 3 residues ahead of where the CDR3 ends, so the germline J gene completes it. The V segment lost 3 bases and the J segment 0 bases; nucleotides outside the gene matches: 6. The germline V gene has CDR1 DFQATT and CDR2 SNEGSKA (reference sequence). The CDR3 extends over 18 amino acids.

Worth noting for this clone: The CDR3 goes on 3 residues after the read ends, and that part is filled in from the germline J gene. The chain couples TRBV19 to TRBJ2-5; a possible D gene is TRBD2 (6 bases). The CDR3 length is 12 residues. The V and J ends lost 5 bases and 5 bases respectively, with 9 bases between them. Germline values: CDR1 LNHDA, CDR2 SQIVND (reference sequence). The CDR3 DNA, read in part, is TGTGCCAGTAGTCCAGGGAGGGAGACC. This codes for CASSPGRET. The whole CDR3 protein reads CASSPGRETQYF.

Turning to this clone: The observed sequence ends 3 residues before the CDR3 terminus, with the missing tail filled in from the germline J gene. V and J are TRBV20-1 and TRBJ1-2; D is uncertain. Trimming pared 3 bases from V and 2 bases from J, leaving 10 bases between. The CDR3 is made up of 13 amino acids. CDR1 is DFQATT, CDR2 SNEGSKA, per germline (reference sequence). The CDR3 protein is CSARVAANYGYTF. CDR3 DNA (partial): TGCAGTGCTAGGGTAGCAGCGAACTATGGC.

As to this clone: The sequence runs out 3 residues before the end of the CDR3; the remainder is reconstructed from the germline J gene. The V and J genes are TRBV5-1 and TRBJ1-5; a weak D match, TRBD1 (6 bases). The germline gives CDR1 SGHRS, CDR2 YFSETQ. This CDR3 contains 13 residues. Trimming removed 1 base at V and 4 bases at J, with 6 bases between. The CDR3 region is CASSLTGNQPQHF. The part of the CDR3 DNA that was read is TGCGCCAGCAGCTTGACAGGGAATCAGCCC.

Notes on this clone: The sequence runs out 3 residues before the end of the CDR3; the remainder is reconstructed from the germline J gene. V usage is TRBV7-8 and J usage is TRBJ1-2; D is unclear. CDR3 length equals 15 residues. Germline CDR1 is SGHVS and CDR2 is FQNEAQ. V was cut by 1 base and J by 2 bases, with 11 bases left in between. CDR3: CASSLGQIRNYGYTF. The covered CDR3 bases are TGTGCCAGCAGCTTAGGGCAGATTCGAAACTATGGC.

About this clone: The CDR3 extends 3 residues past the end of the read, so its final part is completed from the germline J gene. The V gene is TRBV5-4, the J gene TRBJ2-2; TRBD1 matches 9 bases. The length of the CDR3 is 16 residues. CDR1 is SGHNT, CDR2 YYREEE, per germline (reference sequence). V lost 3 bases and J lost 4; bases outside the gene matches: 7. The DNA read from the CDR3 is TGTGCCAGCAGCTCTTCCACAGGGGGCCCCACCGGGGAG. Translation gives CASSSSTGGPTGE. The full CDR3 protein is CASSSSTGGPTGELFF.

The sequenced CDR3 bases are TGCAGTGTGGGTAGCGGGACCTACGAG. It codes for CSVGSGTYE. The entire CDR3 protein reads CSVGSGTYEQYF. The gene calls are TRBV20-1 and TRBJ2-7; 8 bases line up with TRBD2. The CDR3 goes on 3 residues after the read ends, and that part is filled in from the germline J gene. After removal of 7 bases from V and 2 bases from J, the junction contained 4 bases not matched to a gene. The germline CDR1 and CDR2 sequences are DFQATT and SNEGSKA (reference sequence). The CDR3 totals 12 residues.

About this clone itself: Sequencing ends 3 residues short of the CDR3 end; the germline J gene provides the rest. Other DNA sequences from this sample encode an identical CDR3 as well. V is TRBV19 and J is TRBJ1-1; D gene unclear. This CDR3 comprises 13 residues. CDR1 is LNHDA, CDR2 SQIVND, per germline (reference sequence). V was shortened by 1 base and J by 1 base, with 4 bases between the two germline ends. The sequenced CDR3 bases are TGTGCCAGTAGTATAGGTAGGAACACTGAA. Amino acids: CASSIGRNTE. The CDR3 as a whole reads CASSIGRNTEAFF.

In regard to this clone: The read terminates 3 residues ahead of where the CDR3 ends, so the germline J gene completes it. The V call is TRBV7-6, the J call TRBJ1-1; no firm D call. The CDR3 runs to 15 residues. The germline V and J ends were trimmed by 5 bases and 0 bases, with 13 bases remaining between them. From germline, CDR1 is SGHVS and CDR2 FNYEAQ. The CDR3 DNA, read in part, is TGTGCCAGCAGCCCCGACACAAGAATGAACACTGAA. It specifies CASSPDTRMNTE. The whole CDR3 protein reads CASSPDTRMNTEAFF.

Points on this clone: At one end, the junction sequence differs from germline, possibly due to a read error. The read is 3 residues too short to cover the CDR3 end, so that end is filled in from the germline J gene. V and J are TRBV4-2 and TRBJ2-6; D perhaps matches TRBD1 (5 bases). CDR3 length equals 16 residues. Germline V gene data show CDR1 as LGHNA and CDR2 as YNFKEQ. CDR3 DNA (partial): TGCGCCAGCAGCCAAGGGGCGTACTCTGGGGCCAACGTC. Translated: CASSQGAYSGANV. The whole CDR3 sequence is CASSQGAYSGANVLTF.

Points on this clone: The read stops 3 residues short of the end of the CDR3; the missing end is completed from the germline J gene. The genes are TRBV5-1 and TRBJ2-5; D might be TRBD1 (5 bases). Germline V lookup: CDR1 SGHRS, CDR2 YFSETQ. The CDR3 covers 14 residues. Trimming removed 1 base from V and 4 bases from J, with 11 bases in between. Incomplete CDR3 DNA: TGCGCCAGCAGCTTGTTAGGGGTCGGAGAGACC. Protein product: CASSLLGVGET. The full CDR3 sequence reads CASSLLGVGETQYF.

Comments on this clone: The read terminates 3 residues before the CDR3 end, so the remaining end is supplied by the germline J gene. This chain connects TRBV28 to TRBJ2-7; 8 nucleotides line up with TRBD1. Germline V gene lookup returns CDR1 MDHEN and CDR2 SYDVKM. The CDR3 covers 14 residues. The trim removed 6 bases at V and 2 bases at J, leaving 6 bases unmatched. This CDR3 reads CASSSGQAPYEQYF. CDR3 DNA (partial): TGTGCCAGCAGCTCGGGACAGGCGCCCTACGAG.

A note on this clone: The sequence runs out 3 residues before the end of the CDR3; the remainder is reconstructed from the germline J gene. The V gene is TRBV7-6, the J gene TRBJ2-7, with 8 bases aligning to TRBD1. Germline loops: CDR1 SGHVS, CDR2 FNYEAQ. The CDR3 contains 14 residues. Trimming cost V 4 bases and J 6 bases; bases outside gene matches: 8. The CDR3 DNA, read in part, is TGTGCCAGCAGCTCATCCGGGACAGGAGGCGAG. Its translation is CASSSSGTGGE. The entire CDR3 reads CASSSSGTGGEQYF.

Details on this clone: The read ends 3 residues shy of where the CDR3 ends; the end is completed using the germline J gene. The chain links TRBV2 to TRBJ2-7; 10 nucleotides match TRBD2. With 8 bases clipped from V and 3 bases from J, the junction kept 4 bases outside the gene matches. Germline lookup yields CDR1 SNHLY and CDR2 FYNNEI. The CDR3 extends over 13 amino acids. The chain's CDR3 is CASASGGDYEQYF. CDR3 bases read: TGTGCCAGCGCTAGCGGGGGCGACTACGAG.